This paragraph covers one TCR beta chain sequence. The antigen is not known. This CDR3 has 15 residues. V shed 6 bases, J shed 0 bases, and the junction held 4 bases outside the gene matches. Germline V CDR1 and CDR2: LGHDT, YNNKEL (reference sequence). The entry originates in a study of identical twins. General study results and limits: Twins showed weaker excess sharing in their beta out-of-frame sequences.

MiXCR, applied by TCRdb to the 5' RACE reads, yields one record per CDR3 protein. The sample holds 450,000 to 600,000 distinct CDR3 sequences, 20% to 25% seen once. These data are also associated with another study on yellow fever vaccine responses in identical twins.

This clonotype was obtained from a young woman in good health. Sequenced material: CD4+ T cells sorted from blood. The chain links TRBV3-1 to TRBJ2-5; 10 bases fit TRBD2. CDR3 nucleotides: TGTGCCAGCAGTCGTAGCGGGGGGCACCAAGAGACCCAGTACTTC. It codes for CASSRSGGHQETQYF.